These T cell receptor beta chains were read from a single sample in a study of metastatic and nonmetastatic thyroid tumors. TCRdb re-called the PCR reads via MiXCR. Of tens of thousands of clones in the sample, approximately 14% are singletons; the top ten hold about a fifth. Sequences were obtained from blood. These receptors all stem from a female donor with papillary thyroid cancer or a benign thyroid nodule (not recorded which). Some clones in this sample may be carry-over from other donors' samples. CDR3s include the opening cysteine and the closing phenylalanine or tryptophan. A D gene is named only where the DNA matches it firmly. Size is omitted from some rows. Given values are once, few, many or a class for expanded clones.

V,D,size,J,CDR3,DNA
TRBV6-2/TRBV6-3,-,many,TRBJ2-1,CASSYSNRRGRGYNEQFF,TGTGCCAGCAGTTACTCCAATAGGCGGGGCCGGGGTTACAATGAGCAGTTCTTC
TRBV20-1,-,many,TRBJ2-2,CSASTSMMANTGELFF,TGCAGTGCCTCGACTAGTATGATGGCGAACACCGGGGAGCTGTTTTTT
TRBV5-5,-,many,TRBJ1-2,CASSFSGDYGYTF,TGTGCCAGCAGCTTCTCAGGGGATTATGGCTACACCTTC
TRBV5-1,TRBD1,once,TRBJ1-2,CASSRQGEGYYTF,TGCGCCAGCAGCCGACAGGGAGAGGGGTACTACACCTTC
TRBV6-5,TRBD1,many,TRBJ1-2,CASSYSSGQGPLGNYGYTF,TGTGCCAGCAGTTACTCGTCGGGACAGGGGCCCCTGGGAAACTATGGCTACACCTTC
TRBV19,-,many,TRBJ1-5,CASSIDGFGEHNQPQHF,TGTGCCAGTAGTATAGACGGGTTCGGGGAGCACAATCAGCCCCAGCATTTT
TRBV30,-,many,TRBJ2-2,CAWSGDGELFF,TGTGCCTGGTCAGGGGACGGGGAGCTGTTTTTT
TRBV2,TRBD1,few,TRBJ2-5,CASGTGGNQETQYF,TGTGCCAGTGGGACAGGGGGCAACCAAGAGACCCAGTACTTC
TRBV18,-,-,TRBJ1-5,CASSPSGRSSNQPQHF,TGTGCCAGCTCACCATCGGGCAGATCAAGCAATCAGCCCCAGCATTTT
TRBV6-5,-,medium-sized,TRBJ2-7,CASSYDGPLDYEQYF,TGTGCCAGCAGTTACGACGGTCCTCTCGACTACGAGCAGTACTTC
TRBV28,-,medium-sized,TRBJ1-5,CASSLSYSNQPQHF,TGTGCCAGCAGCCTCTCGTATAGCAATCAGCCCCAGCATTTT
TRBV4-3,-,-,TRBJ2-2,CASIQEPIRQNTGELFF,TGCGCCAGCATCCAAGAACCGATTCGTCAGAACACCGGGGAGCTGTTTTTT
TRBV5-6,-,many,TRBJ2-5,CASSRPLGEETQYF,TGTGCCAGCAGCCGGCCCCTGGGCGAAGAGACCCAGTACTTC
TRBV18,TRBD1,-,TRBJ1-5,CASSPLGQSYSNQPQHF,TGTGCCAGCTCACCACTGGGACAGAGCTATAGCAATCAGCCCCAGCATTTT
TRBV29-1,TRBD2,many,TRBJ2-1,CSVEDWLAEYNEQFF,TGCAGCGTTGAAGATTGGCTAGCGGAGTACAATGAGCAGTTCTTC
TRBV3-1,TRBD2,-,TRBJ2-7,CASSQGVISGGFLEQYF,TGTGCCAGCAGCCAGGGGGTAATTAGCGGGGGTTTTCTCGAGCAGTACTTC
TRBV20-1,-,-,TRBJ2-3,CSARDEGTTDTQYF,TGCAGTGCTAGAGATGAGGGTACCACAGATACGCAGTATTTT
TRBV5-6,TRBD1,many,TRBJ2-7,CASSLIGTGSHEQYF,TGTGCCAGCAGCTTGATCGGGACAGGTAGCCACGAGCAGTACTTC
TRBV29-1,-,many,TRBJ1-1,CSVAQEFQAEAFF,TGCAGCGTCGCACAGGAGTTCCAGGCTGAAGCTTTCTTT
TRBV25-1,-,many,TRBJ1-2,CASSGGATEGYTF,TGTGCCAGCAGTGGGGGGGCGACTGAGGGCTACACCTTC
TRBV28,-,few,TRBJ2-3,CASSLGQDTQYF,TGTGCCAGCAGTTTAGGGCAAGATACGCAGTATTTT
TRBV7-2,TRBD2,-,TRBJ2-7,CASSLNGEGEQYF,TGTGCCAGCAGCTTGAACGGGGAGGGAGAGCAGTACTTC
TRBV29-1,TRBD1,-,TRBJ1-2,CSAAGGIGYGYTF,TGCAGCGCCGCAGGGGGGATTGGCTATGGCTACACCTTC
TRBV7-3,TRBD1,many,TRBJ2-1,CASSLPGGRYNEQFF,TGTGCCAGCAGCTTACCAGGGGGCAGGTACAATGAGCAGTTCTTC
TRBV11-2,-,many,TRBJ2-7,CASSLYSSGRSSYEQYF,TGTGCCAGCAGCTTATATTCATCGGGACGGTCCTCCTACGAGCAGTACTTC
TRBV6-1,TRBD1,medium-sized,TRBJ2-7,CASSSGQGAYEQYF,TGTGCCAGCAGTTCGGGACAGGGGGCTTACGAGCAGTACTTC
TRBV6-2/TRBV6-3,-,medium-sized,TRBJ2-5,CASSAGEQETQYF,TGTGCCAGCAGTGCAGGGGAGCAAGAGACCCAGTACTTC
TRBV7-8,-,-,TRBJ2-7,CASSLAQGYYEQYF,TGTGCCAGCAGCTTAGCTCAGGGGTACTACGAGCAGTACTTC
TRBV28,-,few,TRBJ1-1,CASSFRAYTEAFF,TGTGCCAGCAGTTTTAGGGCCTACACTGAAGCATTCTTT
TRBV20-1,-,many,TRBJ1-5,CSARDPSRSGQPQHF,TGCAGTGCTAGAGACCCTAGCAGGTCGGGGCAGCCCCAGCATTTT
TRBV28,-,few,TRBJ1-5,CASSAGASNQPQHF,TGTGCCAGCAGCGCCGGGGCGTCCAATCAGCCCCAGCATTTT
TRBV15,-,many,TRBJ2-1,CATSRVGGVGSYNEQFF,TGTGCCACCAGCAGAGTGGGGGGAGTGGGCTCCTACAATGAGCAGTTCTTC
TRBV6-1,TRBD2,few,TRBJ2-1,CASSEASGSYNEQFF,TGTGCCAGCAGTGAAGCTAGCGGGAGCTACAATGAGCAGTTCTTC
TRBV28,TRBD1,many,TRBJ1-1,CASKDRALGTEAFF,TGTGCCAGCAAGGACAGGGCCTTGGGCACTGAAGCTTTCTTT
TRBV11-3,-,many,TRBJ1-1,CASSLMGNTEAFF,TGTGCCAGCAGCTTAATGGGGAACACTGAAGCTTTCTTT
TRBV5-4,TRBD1,many,TRBJ1-2,CASSLERDSGYTF,TGTGCCAGCAGCTTGGAACGGGACAGCGGCTACACCTTC
TRBV2,TRBD1,many,TRBJ1-1,CASSVSTGLTTEAFF,TGTGCCAGCAGTGTATCGACAGGGCTGACCACTGAAGCTTTCTTT
TRBV9,TRBD2,many,TRBJ2-5,CASSVGTSGSETQYF,TGTGCCAGCAGCGTAGGGACTAGCGGGAGTGAGACCCAGTACTTC
TRBV18,TRBD1,many,TRBJ1-5,CASSLQGDSNQPQHF,TGTGCCAGCTCACTTCAGGGGGATAGCAATCAGCCCCAGCATTTT
TRBV9,-,many,TRBJ1-4,CASPVPYRDSIF,TGTGCCAGCCCCGTCCCGTACAGGGACTCAATTTTT
TRBV4-1,TRBD2,many,TRBJ2-3,CASRRSGGAADTQYF,TGCGCCAGCAGGAGAAGCGGGGGGGCGGCAGATACGCAGTATTTT
TRBV6-1,-,many,TRBJ2-5,CASRSQETQYF,TGTGCCAGCAGGTCCCAAGAGACCCAGTACTTC
TRBV19,TRBD2,many,TRBJ2-1,CASKIAGVPMNEQFF,TGTGCCAGTAAGATAGCGGGAGTGCCTATGAATGAGCAGTTCTTC
TRBV7-9,TRBD2,many,TRBJ2-5,CASSLTGLVGETQYF,TGTGCCAGCAGCTTGACGGGACTAGTGGGGGAGACCCAGTACTTC
TRBV20-1,TRBD1,-,TRBJ2-7,CSAGGTGTGGYEQYF,TGCAGTGCTGGGGGCACCGGGACAGGGGGTTACGAGCAGTACTTC